This T cell receptor (beta chain) was captured in a study of blood T cell repertoires in COVID-19. Some clones are missing from TCRdb's copy, which holds only in-frame ones; the method was immunoSEQ multiplex PCR. The repertoire holds roughly 31,000 clones, with roughly 90% as singletons. V dropped 6 bases and J dropped 8; count of bases not matched to a gene: 12. The CDR3 is 15 amino acids. Germline assignment: CDR1 MNHEY and CDR2 SMNVEV (reference sequence). Sequencing was performed on peripheral blood. This clonotype originated in a man aged 55 to 70 with active COVID-19. The chain combines TRBV27 with TRBJ2-1; 8 bases align to TRBD1. CDR3 sequence reads: CASRIGQGRDYEQFF. In nucleotides, the CDR3 is TGTGCCAGCAGGATTGGACAGGGAAGAGATTATGAGCAGTTCTTC.